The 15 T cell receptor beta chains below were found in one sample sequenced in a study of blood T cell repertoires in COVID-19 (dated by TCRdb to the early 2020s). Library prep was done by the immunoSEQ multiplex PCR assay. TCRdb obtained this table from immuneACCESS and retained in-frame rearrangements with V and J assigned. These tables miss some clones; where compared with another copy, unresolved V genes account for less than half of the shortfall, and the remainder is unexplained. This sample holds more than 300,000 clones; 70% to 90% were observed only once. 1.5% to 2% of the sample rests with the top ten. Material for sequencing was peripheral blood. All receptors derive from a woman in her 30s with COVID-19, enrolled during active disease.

The CDR3 DNA sequence: TGTGCCACCAGTGATCCCTCTTCTAGCGGGGGGAGCAATGAGCAGTTCTTC. It specifies CATSDPSSSGGSNEQFF. The chain recombines TRBV24-1 with TRBJ2-1; the match to TRBD2 covers 11 bases. Germline CDR1 KGHDR, CDR2 SFDVKD. CDR3 size: 17 residues. V lost 3 bases, J lost 6 bases, and 9 bases stayed unmatched.

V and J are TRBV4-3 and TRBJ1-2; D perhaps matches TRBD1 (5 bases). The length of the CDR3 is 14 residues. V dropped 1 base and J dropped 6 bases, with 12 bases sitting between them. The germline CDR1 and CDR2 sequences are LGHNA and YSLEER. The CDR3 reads CASSQGGRVDGYTF. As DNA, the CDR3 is TGCGCCAGCAGCCAAGGGGGGAGGGTTGATGGCTACACCTTC.

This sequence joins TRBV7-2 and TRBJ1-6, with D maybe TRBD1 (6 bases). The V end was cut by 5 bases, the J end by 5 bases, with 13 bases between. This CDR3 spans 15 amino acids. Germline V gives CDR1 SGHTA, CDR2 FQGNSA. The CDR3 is CASSPNGQNNSPLHF. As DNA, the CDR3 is TGTGCCAGCAGCCCGAACGGACAGAATAATTCACCCCTCCACTTT. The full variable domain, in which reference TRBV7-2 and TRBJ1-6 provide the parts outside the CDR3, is GAGVSQSPSNKVTEKGKDVELRCDPISGHTALYWYRQSLGQGLEFLIYFQGNSAPDKSGLPSDRFSAERTGGSVSTLTIQRTQQEDSAVYLCASSPNGQNNSPLHFGNGTRLTVT.

CDR3 in amino acids: CASSPSWASYNEQFF. The CDR3 region has the DNA TGTGCCAGCAGTCCCTCTTGGGCTTCCTACAATGAGCAGTTCTTC. The chain couples TRBV27 to TRBJ2-1; D is ambiguous. CDR1 and CDR2 (germline): MNHEY, SMNVEV (reference sequence). CDR3 length: 15 amino acids. Between the trimmed V and J ends, which lost 5 bases and 1 base, there was a span of 12 bases.

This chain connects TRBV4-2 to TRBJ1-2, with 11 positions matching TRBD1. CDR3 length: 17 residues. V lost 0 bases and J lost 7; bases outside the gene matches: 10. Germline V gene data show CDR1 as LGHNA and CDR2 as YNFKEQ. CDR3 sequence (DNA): TGTGCCAGCAGCCAAGAGGAGGTAGGACAGGGGGCGTTTGGCTACACCTTC. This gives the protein CASSQEEVGQGAFGYTF.

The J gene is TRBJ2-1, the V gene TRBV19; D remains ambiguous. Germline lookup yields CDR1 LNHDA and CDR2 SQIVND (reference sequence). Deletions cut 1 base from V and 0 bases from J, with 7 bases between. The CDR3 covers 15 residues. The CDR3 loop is CASSIAENSYNEQFF. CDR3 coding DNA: TGTGCCAGTAGTATAGCCGAGAACTCCTACAATGAGCAGTTCTTC.

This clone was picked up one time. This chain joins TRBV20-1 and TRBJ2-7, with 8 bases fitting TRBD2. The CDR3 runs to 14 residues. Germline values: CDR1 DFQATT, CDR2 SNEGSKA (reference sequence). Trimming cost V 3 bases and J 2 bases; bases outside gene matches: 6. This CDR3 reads CSASRGGDTYEQYF. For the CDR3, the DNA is TGCAGTGCTAGTCGGGGGGGGGACACCTACGAGCAGTACTTC.

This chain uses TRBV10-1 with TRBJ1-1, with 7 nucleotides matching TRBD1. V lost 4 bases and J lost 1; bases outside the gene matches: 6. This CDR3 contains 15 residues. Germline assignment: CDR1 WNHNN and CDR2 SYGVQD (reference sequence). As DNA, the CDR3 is TGCGCCAGCAGTGTTTTGAGGGGGCCGAACACTGAAGCTTTCTTT. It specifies CASSVLRGPNTEAFF.

Written as DNA, the CDR3 is TGTGCCGGAGGACTATCCGAGAGGGGAGGTACTGAAGCTTTCTTT. It is translated as CAGGLSERGGTEAFF. The V gene is TRBV6-5, the J gene TRBJ1-1, with D possibly matching TRBD1 (5 bases). The CDR3 contains 15 residues. CDR1 is MNHEY, CDR2 SVGAGI, per germline. The germline V and J ends were trimmed by 11 bases and 5 bases, with 24 bases remaining between them.

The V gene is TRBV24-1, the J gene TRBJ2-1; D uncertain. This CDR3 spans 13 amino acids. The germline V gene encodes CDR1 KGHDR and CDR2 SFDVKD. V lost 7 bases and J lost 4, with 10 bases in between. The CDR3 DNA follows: TGTGCCACCAGCGAGGCCAATTACAATGAGCAGTTCTTC. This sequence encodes CATSEANYNEQFF.

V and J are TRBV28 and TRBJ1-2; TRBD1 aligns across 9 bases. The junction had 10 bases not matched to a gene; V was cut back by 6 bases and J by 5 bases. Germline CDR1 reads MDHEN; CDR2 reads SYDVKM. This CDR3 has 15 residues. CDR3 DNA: TGTGCCAGCAGCAAAACAGGGGGCGTCGGTTATGGCTACACCTTC. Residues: CASSKTGGVGYGYTF.

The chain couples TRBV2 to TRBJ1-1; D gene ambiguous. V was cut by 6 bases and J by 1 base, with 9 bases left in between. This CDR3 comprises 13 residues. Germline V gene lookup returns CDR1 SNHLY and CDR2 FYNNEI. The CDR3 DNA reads TGTGCCAGCAGCCCACGGGGGAACACTGAAGCTTTCTTT. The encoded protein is CASSPRGNTEAFF. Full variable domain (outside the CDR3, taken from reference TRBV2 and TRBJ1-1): EPEVTQTPSHQVTQMGQEVILRCVPISNHLYFYWYRQILGQKVEFLVSFYNNEISEKSEIFDDQFSVERPDGSNFTLKIRSTKLEDSAMYFCASSPRGNTEAFFGQGTRLTVV.

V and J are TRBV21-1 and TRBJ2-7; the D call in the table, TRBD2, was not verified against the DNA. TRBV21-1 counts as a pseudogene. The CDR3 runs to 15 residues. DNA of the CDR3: TGTGCCAGCAGCAAAGTTGCGAACCGGTCCTACGAGCAGTACTTC. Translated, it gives CASSKVANRSYEQYF.

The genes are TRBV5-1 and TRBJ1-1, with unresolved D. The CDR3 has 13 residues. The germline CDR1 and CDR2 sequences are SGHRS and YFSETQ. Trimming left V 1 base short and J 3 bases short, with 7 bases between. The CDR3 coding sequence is TGCGCCAGCAGCTTGAAAGTAGACACTGAAGCTTTCTTT. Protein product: CASSLKVDTEAFF.

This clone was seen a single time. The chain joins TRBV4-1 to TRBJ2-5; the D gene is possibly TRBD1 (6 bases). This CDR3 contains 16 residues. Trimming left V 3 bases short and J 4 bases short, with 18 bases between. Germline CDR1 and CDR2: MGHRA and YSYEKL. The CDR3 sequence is CASSQLPPGARETQYF. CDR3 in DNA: TGCGCCAGCAGCCAGCTACCGCCAGGGGCGAGAGAGACCCAGTACTTC.